This T cell receptor (beta chain) was sequenced in a study of cytomegalovirus exposure and HLA in healthy donors. Study-wide background: Within an early data release were about 85 million unique TCRs drawn from HLA-typed donors. Findings and caveats of the study: Earlier analysis yielded a pattern in which most TCR beta V segments were productive about 90% or about 30% of the time. A missense DCLRE1C variant was associated with V- and J-gene trimming of TCR beta chains in a later analysis, and an independent cohort replicated the association.

Looked up from germline, CDR1 is GTSNPN and CDR2 is SVGIG (reference sequence). This CDR3 comprises 16 residues. V dropped 0 bases and J dropped 1 base, with 15 bases sitting between them. To note about this clone: Its antigen is undetermined.

In the PCR, 60 Vbeta and 13 Jbeta primers were used. This table comes from immunoSEQ multiplex PCR, and its TCRdb copy is limited to in-frame clones, with some not included. Its table records just over 60,000 clones. The J gene is TRBJ1-1, the V gene TRBV30; D possibly corresponds to TRBD1 (6 bases). What was sequenced was PBMCs. The receptor was isolated from a man aged 25 to 40 in good health and CMV-seropositive. The chain's CDR3 is CAWSVTRQEENTEAFF. The CDR3 region has the DNA TGTGCCTGGAGTGTAACCAGACAGGAGGAGAACACTGAAGCTTTCTTT.